This T cell receptor (beta chain) comes out of a study of CD4 T cells in relation to SARS-CoV-2 and coronaviruses. The study, taken as a whole, reports: Roughly 69% of donors had memory CD4+ clonotypes crossrecognizing SARS-CoV-2 and common cold coronavirus spike.

Note on this clone: What it recognizes is unknown.

The CDR3 length is 15 residues. Germline CDR1 LNHDA, CDR2 SQIVND (reference sequence). V was pared by 5 bases and J by 3 bases, with 7 bases of the junction left unmatched. CD4+ T cells from unexposed donors were obtained before the COVID-19 pandemic (2011-2018). Isolation of CD4+ T cells took place after about 10 days in culture. Testing used SARS-CoV-2 S/N and four cold-coronavirus spikes on unexposed-donor CD4+ T cells, cells permitting. Sequencing used immunoSEQ multiplex PCR; TCRdb keeps in-frame clones, though not all of them. There are some 20,000 clones in the sample; about 78% occur only once, and around 20% lies in the top ten.

The clonotype was recovered from a human donor in good health. The sample consisted of CD4+ T cells from PBMCs, cultured in vitro. The chain has TRBV19 and TRBJ1-2, with TRBD1 matching 9 bases. The CDR3 protein is CASSPDRGAYYGYTF. CDR3 sequence (DNA): TGTGCCAGTAGTCCGGACAGGGGCGCTTACTATGGCTACACCTTC.